These 9 T cell receptor beta chains were sequenced from one sample in a study of cytomegalovirus exposure and HLA in healthy donors. PCR used 60 Vbeta primers and 13 Jbeta primers. The data were produced by immunoSEQ multiplex PCR, yet TCRdb's version contains in-frame clones alone and is incomplete. The repertoire holds some 200,000 clones, with more than 65% as singletons. What was sequenced was PBMCs. The receptors originated from a middle-aged man in good health and CMV-seronegative.

Comment on this clone: This same CDR3 is encoded by further DNA sequences in the sample. The chain uses TRBV14 and TRBJ1-1; 7 bases match TRBD1. The V segment lost 5 bases and the J segment 0 bases; nucleotides outside the gene matches: 0. The CDR3 runs 13 residues. Germline V gene sequence: CDR1 SGHDN, CDR2 FVKESK. DNA for the CDR3: TGTGCCAGCAGCAGGGGGCTGAACACTGAAGCTTTCTTT. Its protein product is CASSRGLNTEAFF.

The CDR3 reads CASSSSTGGIEQYF. The CDR3 bases are TGTGCCAGCAGCTCTTCGACAGGGGGCATCGAGCAGTACTTC. The V and J genes are TRBV7-2 and TRBJ2-7; 10 nucleotides agree with TRBD1. Germline CDR1 and CDR2: SGHTA and FQGNSA. The CDR3 runs 14 residues. V was clipped by 4 bases and J by 6 bases; unmatched bases: 6.

The chain has TRBV21-1 and TRBJ1-3. TRBV21-1 is flagged as a pseudogene. This CDR3 spans 16 amino acids. The CDR3 protein is CASSKAGLTNGNTIYF. DNA of the CDR3: TGTGCCAGCAGCAAAGCGGGACTGACGAACGGAAACACCATATATTTT.

CDR3 sequence reads: CASSLAWGPGNTIYF. Written as DNA, the CDR3 is TGTGCCAGCAGCTTGGCTTGGGGGCCGGGAAACACCATATATTTT. The chain recombines TRBV5-5 with TRBJ1-3, with D perhaps matching TRBD1 (6 bases). The V gene's germline CDR1 is SGHKS and CDR2 YYEKEE (reference sequence). The CDR3 spans 15 residues. Trimming left V 0 bases short and J 4 bases short, with 11 bases between. Drawing the rest from reference TRBV5-5 and TRBJ1-3, the complete variable domain is DAGVTQSPTHLIKTRGQQVTLRCSPISGHKSVSWYQQVLGQGPQFIFQYYEKEERGRGNFPDRFSARQFPNYSSELNVNALLLGDSALYLCASSLAWGPGNTIYFGEGSWLTVV.

The chain recombines TRBV7-8 with TRBJ1-4; perhaps TRBD1 as D (5 bases). This CDR3 is built from 12 residues. Looked up from germline, CDR1 is SGHVS and CDR2 is FQNEAQ. V lost 3 bases and J 10 bases, leaving 9 bases between the germline ends. The DNA for the CDR3 is TGTGCCAGCAGCTTGACAAGGGGAAAACTGTTTTTT. The encoded protein is CASSLTRGKLFF.

The rearrangement uses TRBV6-5 and TRBJ1-4; D perhaps matches TRBD1 (5 bases). Germline V gene data show CDR1 as MNHEY and CDR2 as SVGAGI. This CDR3 contains 14 residues. Trimming pared 1 base from V and 5 bases from J, leaving 8 bases between. The CDR3 region has the DNA TGTGCCAGCAGTTACTACGACAGAAATGAAAAACTGTTTTTT. Its translation is CASSYYDRNEKLFF.

The DNA of the CDR3 is TGTGCCAGCAGTATCAACCCGGGATTCGGTCAGCCCCAGCATTTT. Translated: CASSINPGFGQPQHF. The chain joins TRBV6-1 to TRBJ1-5; D remains unclear. Germline V gene lookup returns CDR1 MNHNS and CDR2 SASEGT. The ends were cut back, 5 bases at V and 6 bases at J, with 17 bases in the middle. CDR3 length: 15 amino acids.

Concerning this clone itself: One end of the junction fails to match germline, which may point to a read error. The chain carries TRBV7-9 and TRBJ1-5; 7 bases line up with TRBD1. The CDR3 has 16 residues. CDR1 is SEHNR and CDR2 is FQNEAQ in the germline V gene (reference sequence). The CDR3 DNA follows: TGTTCCAGCAGCCGCGCGGGTCCCCAAGGGGGCCAGCCCCAGCATTTT. Protein sequence: CSSSRAGPQGGQPQHF.

The J gene is TRBJ2-2, the V gene TRBV6-5, with D maybe TRBD1 (6 bases). Germline-derived CDR1 and CDR2 are MNHEY and SVGAGI. The CDR3 sequence is 15 residues long. V was cut by 5 bases and J by 2 bases, with 12 bases left in between. The CDR3 region is CASSTGTLNTGELFF. CDR3 coding DNA: TGTGCCAGCAGTACCGGGACACTAAACACCGGGGAGCTGTTTTTT.